Reported below is one T cell receptor beta chain. Its antigen remains undetermined. The sample holds no much larger clone one base away, and base qualities are not on file. The sample's time point label, decoded: approximately 25 months on ibrutinib. For TCR beta library preparation, about 2.1 micrograms of genomic DNA were extracted from the cryopreserved PBMCs. High-throughput TCR beta sequencing was performed on longitudinal blood samples from CLL patients receiving ibrutinib monotherapy. The patients were enrolled in a single-center, open-label phase 2 trial of ibrutinib monotherapy. On a MiSeq, deep resolution sequencing aimed for a depth between 1 in 1 million and 1 in 200,000 T cells, with each clonotype covered around 9.2x on average. TCR beta libraries were generated with the immunoSEQ hsTCRB Kit. As for how the authors treated the data: Data were analyzed with ImmunoSEQ Data Assistant and ImmunoSEQ Analyzer, with V, D and J genes assigned per IMGT definitions. Clonality was computed as one minus normalized Shannon entropy of productive rearrangement frequencies, ranging from 0 to 1. Only overrepresented clonotypes making up at least 0.05% of each patient's repertoire were included in the public clonotype analysis. Approximately 13 age-matched healthy donor repertoires from immuneACCESS served as clonality controls. Imported from immuneACCESS, the table was reduced by TCRdb to in-frame sequences with V and J called. These copies leave out some clones; in studies compared against another copy, an unresolved V gene accounts for under half, and the cause of the remainder is not known. That table supplies the V and J calls and clone size; D and trimming were determined from the DNA. This sample is represented by 110,000 to 150,000 clones; about 78% of them were singletons. About 4.7% of the sample lies in the top ten.

This specimen comes from a study of cytotoxic CD8 clonotypes in ibrutinib-treated CLL (dated by TCRdb to 2020 to 2023). With regard to the full study: The cohort included around 15 treatment-naive and under 13 relapsed/refractory patients; about 18 were IGHV unmutated. Responses were partial in roughly 24 patients and complete in 2; after median about 68 months follow-up, about 14 stayed in remission and about twelve progressed. Response samples were obtained after a median of roughly 13 months of treatment, with a range of about 6 to 36 months. On average, each sample had approximately 280,000 productive templates and approximately 89,000 productive rearrangements. Of the 90 or so participants in the trial, about two dozen had longitudinal samples available. Cryopreserved peripheral blood mononuclear cells were obtained before treatment, at response, and at either sustained remission or disease progression. Patients were still on ibrutinib when every remission and progressive disease sample was collected. What the research found in general, with its limitations: Public clonotypes were rare and either shrank or stayed stable during treatment, and the rise in clonality at ibrutinib response reflected expansion of private clonotypes. At baseline, clonality was higher than in age-matched healthy donors and showed a strong correlation with circulating CD8+ T-cell counts. Clonality rose at ibrutinib response, remained stable during sustained remission, and dropped back toward baseline at progression. Sampling times were not matched between sustained-remission and progressing patients, and lymph node repertoires were not studied.

The germline V gene sets CDR1 to SGHAT and CDR2 to FQNNGV. There are 15 amino acids in the CDR3, from cysteine to phenylalanine inclusive. Only the CDR3 region is kept as DNA, spanning 45 bases read in frame from base 1. V is pared back by 5 bases and J by 4 bases, with 18 bases lying between the germline termini. The input for sequencing was PBMCs, taken after 24 months of ibrutinib treatment. Recombination connected TRBV11-2 to TRBJ2-7; the D segment is perhaps TRBD1 or TRBD2, each sharing 6 matched bases. This TCR was sampled from a human donor with chronic lymphocytic leukemia. The DNA sequence reads TGTGCCAGCAGCCCAACACAGGGTCGGGAGTACGAGCAGTACTTC. This gives the protein CASSPTQGREYEQYF.